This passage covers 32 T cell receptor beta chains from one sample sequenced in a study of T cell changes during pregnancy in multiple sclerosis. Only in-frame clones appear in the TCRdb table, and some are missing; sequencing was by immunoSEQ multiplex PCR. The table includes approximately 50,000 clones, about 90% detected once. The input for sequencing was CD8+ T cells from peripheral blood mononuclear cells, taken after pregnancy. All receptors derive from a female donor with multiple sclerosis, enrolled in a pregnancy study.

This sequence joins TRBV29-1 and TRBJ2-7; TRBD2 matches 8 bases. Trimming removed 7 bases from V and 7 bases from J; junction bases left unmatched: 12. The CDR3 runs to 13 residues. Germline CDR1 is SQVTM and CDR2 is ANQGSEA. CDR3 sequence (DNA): TGCAGCGCAAACCGAGCGGGGGCGGGGGAGCAGTACTTC. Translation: CSANRAGAGEQYF.

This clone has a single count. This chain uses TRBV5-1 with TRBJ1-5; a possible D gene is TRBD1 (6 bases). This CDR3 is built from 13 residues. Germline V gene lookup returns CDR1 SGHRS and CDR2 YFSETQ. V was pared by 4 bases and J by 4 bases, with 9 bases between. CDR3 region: CASSPTGNQPQHF. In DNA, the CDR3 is TGCGCCAGCAGCCCCACAGGGAATCAGCCCCAGCATTTT.

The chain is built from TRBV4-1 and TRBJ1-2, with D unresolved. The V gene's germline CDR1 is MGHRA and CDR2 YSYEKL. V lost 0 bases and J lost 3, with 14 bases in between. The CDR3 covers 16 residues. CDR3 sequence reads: CASSQEERGSDYGYTF. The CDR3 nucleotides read TGCGCCAGCAGCCAAGAAGAGAGAGGGTCCGACTATGGCTACACCTTC.

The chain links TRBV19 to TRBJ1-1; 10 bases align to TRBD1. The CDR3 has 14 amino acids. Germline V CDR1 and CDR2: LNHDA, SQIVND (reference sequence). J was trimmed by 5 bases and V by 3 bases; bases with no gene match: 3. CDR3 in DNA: TGTGCCAGTAGTATGGGACAGGGGTTTACTGAAGCTTTCTTT. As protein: CASSMGQGFTEAFF.

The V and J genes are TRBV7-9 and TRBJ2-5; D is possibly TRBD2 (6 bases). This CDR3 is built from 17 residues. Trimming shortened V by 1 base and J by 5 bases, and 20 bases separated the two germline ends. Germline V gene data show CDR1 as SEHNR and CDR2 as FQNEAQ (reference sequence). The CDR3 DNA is TGTGCCAGCAGCTTAGGACAAATGACAGCTGGAGGGGAGACCCAGTACTTC. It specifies CASSLGQMTAGGETQYF. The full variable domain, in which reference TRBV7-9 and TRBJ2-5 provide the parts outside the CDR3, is DTGVSQNPRHKITKRGQNVTFRCDPISEHNRLYWYRQTLGQGPEFLTYFQNEAQLEKSRLLSDRFSAERPKGSFSTLEIQRTEQGDSAMYLCASSLGQMTAGGETQYFGPGTRLLVL.

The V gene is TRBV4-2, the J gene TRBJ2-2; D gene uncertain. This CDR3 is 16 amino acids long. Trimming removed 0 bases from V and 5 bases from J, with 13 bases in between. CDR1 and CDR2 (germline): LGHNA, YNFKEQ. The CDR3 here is CASSQEDGLWTGELFF. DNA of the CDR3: TGTGCCAGCAGCCAAGAAGACGGGTTATGGACCGGGGAGCTGTTTTTT.

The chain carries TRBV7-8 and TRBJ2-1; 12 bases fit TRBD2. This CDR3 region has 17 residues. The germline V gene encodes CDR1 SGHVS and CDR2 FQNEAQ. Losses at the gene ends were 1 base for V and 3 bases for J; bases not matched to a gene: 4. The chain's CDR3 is CASSLGLAGGIYNEQFF. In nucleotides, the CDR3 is TGTGCCAGCAGCTTAGGTCTAGCGGGGGGGATCTACAATGAGCAGTTCTTC.

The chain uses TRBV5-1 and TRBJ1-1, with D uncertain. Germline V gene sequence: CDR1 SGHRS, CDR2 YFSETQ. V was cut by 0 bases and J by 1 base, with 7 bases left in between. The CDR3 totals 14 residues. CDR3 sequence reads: CASSLAGGNTEAFF. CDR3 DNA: TGCGCCAGCAGCTTGGCCGGTGGGAACACTGAAGCTTTCTTT.

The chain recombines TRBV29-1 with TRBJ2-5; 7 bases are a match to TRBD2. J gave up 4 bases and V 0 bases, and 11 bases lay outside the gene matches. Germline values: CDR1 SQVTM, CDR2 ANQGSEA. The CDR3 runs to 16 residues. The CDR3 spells CSVEDQNRGGPETQYF. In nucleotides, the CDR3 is TGCAGCGTTGAAGACCAAAACCGCGGGGGTCCAGAGACCCAGTACTTC. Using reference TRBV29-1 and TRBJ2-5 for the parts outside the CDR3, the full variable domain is SAVISQKPSRDICQRGTSLTIQCQVDSQVTMMFWYRQQPGQSLTLIATANQGSEATYESGFVIDKFPISRPNLTFSTLTVSNMSPEDSSIYLCSVEDQNRGGPETQYFGPGTRLLVL.

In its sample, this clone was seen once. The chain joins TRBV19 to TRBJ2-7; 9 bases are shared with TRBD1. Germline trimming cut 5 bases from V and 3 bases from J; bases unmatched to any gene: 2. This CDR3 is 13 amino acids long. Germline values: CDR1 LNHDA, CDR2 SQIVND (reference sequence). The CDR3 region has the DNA TGTGCCAGTAGTGGGGACAGGGACTACGAGCAGTACTTC. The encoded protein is CASSGDRDYEQYF.

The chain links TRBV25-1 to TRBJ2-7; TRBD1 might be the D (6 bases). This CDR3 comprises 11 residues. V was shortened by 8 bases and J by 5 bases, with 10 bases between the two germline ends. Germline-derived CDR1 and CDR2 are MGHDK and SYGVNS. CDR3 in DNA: TGTGCCAGCGGAACAGGGCACGAGCAGTACTTC. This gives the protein CASGTGHEQYF.

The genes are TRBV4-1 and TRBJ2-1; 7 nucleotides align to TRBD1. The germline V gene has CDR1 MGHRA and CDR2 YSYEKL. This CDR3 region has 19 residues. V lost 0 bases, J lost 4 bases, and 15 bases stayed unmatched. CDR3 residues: CASSQEYFFADRSYNEQFF. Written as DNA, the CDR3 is TGCGCCAGCAGCCAAGAATACTTTTTCGCGGACAGGTCGTACAATGAGCAGTTCTTC.

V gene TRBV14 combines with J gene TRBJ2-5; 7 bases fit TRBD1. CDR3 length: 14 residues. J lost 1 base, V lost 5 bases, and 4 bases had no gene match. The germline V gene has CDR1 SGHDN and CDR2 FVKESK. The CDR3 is CASSVWDSQETQYF. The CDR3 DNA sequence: TGTGCCAGCAGCGTATGGGACAGCCAAGAGACCCAGTACTTC.

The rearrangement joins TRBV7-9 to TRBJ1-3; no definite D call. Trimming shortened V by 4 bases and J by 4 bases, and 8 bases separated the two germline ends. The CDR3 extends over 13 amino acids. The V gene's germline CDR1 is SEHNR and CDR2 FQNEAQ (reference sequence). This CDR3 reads CASSSSTGNTIYF. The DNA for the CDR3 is TGTGCCAGCAGCTCCTCGACAGGAAACACCATATATTTT.

The CDR3 here is CASSFSTGLHEQYF. Here the CDR3 DNA reads TGTGCCAGCAGCTTCTCGACAGGGCTCCACGAGCAGTACTTC. This chain links TRBV5-6 with TRBJ2-7, with 7 bases identical to TRBD1. Trimming took 2 bases from V and 5 from J; bases not matched to a gene: 7. The CDR3 covers 14 residues. Germline V gene data show CDR1 as SGHDT and CDR2 as YYEEEE.

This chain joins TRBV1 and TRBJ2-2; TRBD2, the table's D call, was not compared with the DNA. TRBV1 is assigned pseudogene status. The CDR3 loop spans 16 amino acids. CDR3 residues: CTSSDPAGGLTGELFF. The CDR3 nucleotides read TGCACCAGCAGCGACCCAGCGGGGGGCCTCACCGGGGAGCTGTTTTTT.

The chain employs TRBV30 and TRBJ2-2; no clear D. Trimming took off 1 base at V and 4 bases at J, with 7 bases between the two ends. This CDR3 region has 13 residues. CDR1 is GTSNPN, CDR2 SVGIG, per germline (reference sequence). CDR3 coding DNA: TGTGCCTGGAGTGATTTGAGCACCGGGGAGCTGTTTTTT. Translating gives CAWSDLSTGELFF.

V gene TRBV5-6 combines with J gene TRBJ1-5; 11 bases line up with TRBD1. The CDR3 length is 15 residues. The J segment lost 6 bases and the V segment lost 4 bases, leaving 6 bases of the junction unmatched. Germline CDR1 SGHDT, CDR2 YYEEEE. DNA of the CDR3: TGTGCCAGCAGCATAGGGACAGGGGGTGGTCAGCCCCAGCATTTT. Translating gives CASSIGTGGGQPQHF.

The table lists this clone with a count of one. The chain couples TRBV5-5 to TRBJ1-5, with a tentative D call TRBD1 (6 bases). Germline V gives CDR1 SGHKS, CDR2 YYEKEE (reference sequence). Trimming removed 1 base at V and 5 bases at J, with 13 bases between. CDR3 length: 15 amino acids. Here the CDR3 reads CASSLTGNPHQPQHF. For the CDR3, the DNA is TGTGCCAGCAGCTTGACAGGGAACCCTCATCAGCCCCAGCATTTT.

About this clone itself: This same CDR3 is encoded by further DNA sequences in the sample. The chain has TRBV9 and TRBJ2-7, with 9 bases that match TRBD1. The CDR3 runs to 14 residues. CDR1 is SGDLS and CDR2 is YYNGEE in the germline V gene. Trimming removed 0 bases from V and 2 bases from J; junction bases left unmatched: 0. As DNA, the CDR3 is TGTGCCAGCAGCGTAGGACAGGGGGCCTACGAGCAGTACTTC. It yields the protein CASSVGQGAYEQYF. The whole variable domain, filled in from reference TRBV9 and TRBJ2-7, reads DSGVTQTPKHLITATGQRVTLRCSPRSGDLSVYWYQQSLDQGLQFLIQYYNGEERAKGNILERFSAQQFPDLHSELNLSSLELGDSALYFCASSVGQGAYEQYFGPGTRLTVT.

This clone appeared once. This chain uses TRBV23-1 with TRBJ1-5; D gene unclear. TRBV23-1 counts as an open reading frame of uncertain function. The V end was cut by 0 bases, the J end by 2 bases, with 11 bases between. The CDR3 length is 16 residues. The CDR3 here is CASSQSVGVCNQPQHF. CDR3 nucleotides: TGCGCCAGCAGTCAATCAGTCGGGGTTTGCAATCAGCCCCAGCATTTT.

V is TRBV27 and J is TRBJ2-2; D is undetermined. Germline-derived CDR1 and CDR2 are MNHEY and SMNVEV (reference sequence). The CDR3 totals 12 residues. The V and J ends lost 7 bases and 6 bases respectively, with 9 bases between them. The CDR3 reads CASTTFPGELFF. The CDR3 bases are TGTGCCAGCACTACTTTCCCCGGGGAGCTGTTTTTT.

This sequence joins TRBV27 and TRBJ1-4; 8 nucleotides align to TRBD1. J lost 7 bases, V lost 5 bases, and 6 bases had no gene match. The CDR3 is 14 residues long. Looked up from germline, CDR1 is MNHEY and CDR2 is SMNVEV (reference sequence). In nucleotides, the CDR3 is TGTGCCAGCAGTAAGGACAGGGAAGTTGAAAAACTGTTTTTT. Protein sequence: CASSKDREVEKLFF.

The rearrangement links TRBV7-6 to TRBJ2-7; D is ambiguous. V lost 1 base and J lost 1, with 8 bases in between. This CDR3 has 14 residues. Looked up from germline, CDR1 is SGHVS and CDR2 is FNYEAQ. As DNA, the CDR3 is TGTGCCAGCAGCTTAGGAGGCGGATCCTACGAGCAGTACTTC. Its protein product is CASSLGGGSYEQYF. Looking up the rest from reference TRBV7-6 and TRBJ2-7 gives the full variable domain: GAGVSQSPRYKVTKRGQDVALRCDPISGHVSLYWYRQALGQGPEFLTYFNYEAQQDKSGLPNDRFSAERPEGSISTLTIQRTEQRDSAMYRCASSLGGGSYEQYFGPGTRLTVT.

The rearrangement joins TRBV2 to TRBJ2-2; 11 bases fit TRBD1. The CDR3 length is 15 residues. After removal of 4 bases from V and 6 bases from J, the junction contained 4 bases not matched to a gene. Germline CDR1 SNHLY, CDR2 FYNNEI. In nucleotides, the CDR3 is TGTGCCAGCAGTGGGGACAGGGGGTTAGCCGGGGAGCTGTTTTTT. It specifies CASSGDRGLAGELFF.

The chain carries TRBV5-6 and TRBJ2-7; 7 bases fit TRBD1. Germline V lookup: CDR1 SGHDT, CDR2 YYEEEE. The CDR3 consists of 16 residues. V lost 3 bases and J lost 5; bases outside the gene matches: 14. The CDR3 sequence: CASSWPGQLGNHEQYF. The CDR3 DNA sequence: TGTGCCAGCAGCTGGCCGGGACAGCTCGGGAACCACGAGCAGTACTTC.

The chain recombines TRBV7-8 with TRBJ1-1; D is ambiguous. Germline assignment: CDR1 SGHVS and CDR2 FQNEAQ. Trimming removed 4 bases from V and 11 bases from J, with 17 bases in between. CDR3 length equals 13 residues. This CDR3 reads CASSSTMGRRAFF. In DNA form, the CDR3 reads TGTGCCAGCAGCTCAACTATGGGCCGGAGGGCTTTCTTT.

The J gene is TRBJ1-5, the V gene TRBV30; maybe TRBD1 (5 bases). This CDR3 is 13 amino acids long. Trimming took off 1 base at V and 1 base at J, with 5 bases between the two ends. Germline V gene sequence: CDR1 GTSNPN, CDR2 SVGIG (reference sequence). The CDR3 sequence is CAWSEGSNQPQHF. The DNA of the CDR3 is TGTGCCTGGAGTGAGGGGAGCAATCAGCCCCAGCATTTT.

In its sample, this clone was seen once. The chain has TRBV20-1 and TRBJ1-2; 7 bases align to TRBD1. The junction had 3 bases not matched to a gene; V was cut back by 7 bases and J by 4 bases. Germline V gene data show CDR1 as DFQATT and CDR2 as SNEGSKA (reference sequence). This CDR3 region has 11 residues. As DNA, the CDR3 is TGCAGTGGGGACAGATCCTATGGCTACACCTTC. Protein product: CSGDRSYGYTF.

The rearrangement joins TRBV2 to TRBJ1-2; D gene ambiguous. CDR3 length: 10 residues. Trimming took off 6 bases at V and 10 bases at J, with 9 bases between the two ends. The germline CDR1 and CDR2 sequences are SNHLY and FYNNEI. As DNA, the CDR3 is TGTGCCAGCAGGGAACAGATCTACACCTTC. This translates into CASREQIYTF. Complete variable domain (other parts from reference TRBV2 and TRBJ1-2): EPEVTQTPSHQVTQMGQEVILRCVPISNHLYFYWYRQILGQKVEFLVSFYNNEISEKSEIFDDQFSVERPDGSNFTLKIRSTKLEDSAMYFCASREQIYTFGSGTRLTVV.

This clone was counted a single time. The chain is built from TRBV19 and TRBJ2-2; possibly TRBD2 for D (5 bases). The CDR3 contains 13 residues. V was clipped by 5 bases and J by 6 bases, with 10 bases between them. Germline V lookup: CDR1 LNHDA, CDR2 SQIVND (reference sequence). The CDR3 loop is CASSLGVPGELFF. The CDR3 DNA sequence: TGTGCCAGTAGTCTCGGGGTTCCCGGGGAGCTGTTTTTT.

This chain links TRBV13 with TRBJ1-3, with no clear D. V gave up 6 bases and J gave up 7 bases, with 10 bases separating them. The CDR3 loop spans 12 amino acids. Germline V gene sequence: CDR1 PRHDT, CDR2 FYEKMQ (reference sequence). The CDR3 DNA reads TGTGCCAGCAGGGATCAAGCGAACACCATATATTTT. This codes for CASRDQANTIYF.